Listed here is a single T cell receptor (beta chain). The antigen remains undetermined. This sample stems from a study of blood T cells in healthy people across ages. General study points: Age advanced and TCR beta diversity per million T cells fell, roughly linearly. PBMC samples, being unsorted, prevented any conclusive comparison of naive and antigen-experienced cells.

The second PCR ran about 6 to 11 cycles with a sample-barcoded 5' primer and J-beta primers. The study obtained at least 2.5 million CDR3-containing paired-end reads from every sample. TCRdb analysed the 5' RACE reads with MiXCR anew, one entry per CDR3 protein. The data show around 820,000 distinct CDR3 sequences, 20% to 25% seen once. The CDR3 spans 14 residues. The ends lost 3 bases at V and 9 bases at J; junction bases unmatched: 7. The V gene's germline CDR1 is SGHTA and CDR2 FQGTGA. The same sample was also used in a study of T cells of mothers and their children.

The clonotype comes from a boy aged 5-17 years in good health. Material: blood. This sequence joins TRBV7-3 and TRBJ2-1; 8 bases are shared with TRBD1. This chain's CDR3 is CASSLGQGAGEQFF. Here the CDR3 DNA reads TGTGCCAGCAGCTTGGGGCAGGGGGCAGGTGAGCAGTTCTTC.